A selection of T cell receptor beta chains follows, all from one sample in a study of CD8 T cells in Susac syndrome. TCRdb recomputed calls from the immunoSEQ multiplex PCR reads with MiXCR, one row per CDR3 protein. This sample has around 80,000 distinct CDR3 sequences; about 91% occur once, and the top ten carry about 0.47%. Specimen: CD8+ T cells from PBMCs. These receptors all come from a human donor with multiple sclerosis. The CDR3 runs from the conserved cysteine through the conserved F or W.

TRBV9	TRBJ2-1	15	CASSYLAGPYNEQFF
TRBV7-9	TRBJ1-4	13	CASSVGRNEKLFF
TRBV12-5	TRBJ1-2	14	CASGPGTGAYGYTF
TRBV28	TRBJ2-7	14	CASSPSQVPYEQYF
TRBV2	TRBJ2-1	15	CASVLERPTYNEQFF
TRBV5-1	TRBJ2-7	14	CASSFGQGAHEQYF
TRBV18	TRBJ2-7	15	CASSPGTGYYYEQYF
TRBV6-5	TRBJ2-7	14	CASSYKWAGEEQYF
TRBV3-1	TRBJ1-2	12	CASSQGTGGYTF
TRBV5-4	TRBJ2-5	11	CASSQGETQYF
TRBV2	TRBJ1-1	14	CASSGDVMNTEAFF
TRBV4-1	TRBJ2-6	18	CASSQESQLVSGANVLTF
TRBV28	TRBJ2-1	12	CASSLAHNEQFF
TRBV7-3	TRBJ1-1	13	CASSLSERAEAFF
TRBV5-6	TRBJ1-2	11	CASSASTGYTF
TRBV5-1	TRBJ1-1	16	CASSLLGTAGDTEAFF
TRBV9	TRBJ1-2	15	CASSALGVRSYGYTF
TRBV2	TRBJ2-7	15	CASSDLQASGYEQYF
TRBV3-1	TRBJ2-7	13	CASSPTSGGEQYF
TRBV5-1	TRBJ2-5	17	CASSSAEDLRNPETQYF
TRBV19	TRBJ1-1	15	CASIPWGPGSTEAFF
TRBV13	TRBJ2-1	18	CASSLGPRLAGVGNEQFF
TRBV6-2/TRBV6-3	TRBJ1-2	15	CASSYFPDRAGGYTF
TRBV19	TRBJ2-7	13	CASSIGIRYEQYF
TRBV5-1	TRBJ1-3	15	CASSSDRGPGNTIYF
TRBV5-4	TRBJ2-7	13	CASSLQGANEQYF
TRBV11-2	TRBJ1-1	15	CASSHDKSTGTEAFF
TRBV4-1	TRBJ2-1	15	CASSQDEGSYNEQFF
TRBV9	TRBJ2-3	17	CASSVEGLADPTDTQYF
TRBV28	TRBJ2-1	17	CATDHSGRLAGGHEQFF
TRBV5-4	TRBJ2-2	16	CASSRPRGTNTGELFF
TRBV6-6	TRBJ2-5	16	CASSPWETGYQETQYF
TRBV5-1	TRBJ2-7	14	CASSLTSYSREQYF
TRBV19	TRBJ2-5	16	CASSSGLAGVGETQYF
TRBV4-3	TRBJ2-7	15	CASSQDRASSYEQYF
TRBV27	TRBJ1-1	13	CASSLFSGTEAFF
TRBV7-2	TRBJ2-7	14	CASSYDPGAYEQYF
TRBV5-1	TRBJ2-7	16	CASSLPGSGSSYEQYF
TRBV20-1	TRBJ2-7	12	CSARAGTYEQYF
TRBV27	TRBJ2-7	14	CASSLYGSGSEQYF
TRBV11-2	TRBJ2-1	15	CASSLVFLAGSEQFF
TRBV28	TRBJ2-7	15	CASRLGQGFSYEQYF
TRBV4-1	TRBJ2-1	12	CASSSYRREQFF
TRBV2	TRBJ1-1	14	CASSAKMGNTEAFF
TRBV12-3/TRBV12-4	TRBJ2-1	16	CASAGRVTLFRDEQFF
TRBV19	TRBJ1-5	14	CASSIRQVNQPQHF
TRBV9	TRBJ2-7	15	CASSVEGTGLDEQYF
TRBV6-1	TRBJ2-2	16	CASSHPQGAETGELFF
TRBV4-2	TRBJ2-7	17	CASSQISTSGVSYEQYF
TRBV30	TRBJ1-1	16	CAWSTGGGIMNTEAFF
TRBV28	TRBJ2-5	12	CASSSSEETQYF
TRBV27	TRBJ1-6	16	CASSLTESHYNSPLHF
TRBV7-6	TRBJ2-1	13	CASSLAWNNEQFF
TRBV5-6	TRBJ2-7	15	CASSLVQTSSYEQYF
TRBV11-2	TRBJ2-1	14	CASSLASGGGEQFF